The rows below give T cell receptor beta chains drawn from one sample of a study of T cell repertoires in cytomegalovirus infection. MiXCR, run by TCRdb on the reads, gives a single entry per CDR3 protein. The data hold approximately 120,000 distinct CDR3 sequences, with roughly 32% observed a single time. Antigens for these TCRs are unknown. Sequences were derived from CD8+ T cells from cultured PBMCs, sampled from culture after CMV antigen stimulation. Receptor source: a human donor in good health (CMV status not recorded). Some clones in this sample may be carry-over from other donors' samples. CDR3s include the opening cysteine and the closing phenylalanine or tryptophan. Fields, in order: clone size, CDR3 length, D gene, V gene, J gene, CDR3 DNA, CDR3 protein. The D gene is left open where the match is weak. The listing skips clone size in some rows; elsewhere it reads once, few, many or a size class.

abundance: many; len: 17; d_gene: TRBD1; v_gene: TRBV5-4; j_gene: TRBJ1-1; CDR3nt: TGTGCCAGCAGCTCGAAAACTGGCCGGACAGGGGGCACTGAAGCTTTCTTT; CDR3aa: CASSSKTGRTGGTEAFF
abundance: NA; len: 18; d_gene: NA; v_gene: TRBV3-1; j_gene: TRBJ2-2; CDR3nt: TGTGCCAGCAGCCAAGATCGGTGGGTCTCGACGGCAAACGGGGAGCTGTTTTTT; CDR3aa: CASSQDRWVSTANGELFF
abundance: NA; len: 14; d_gene: TRBD1; v_gene: TRBV12-3/TRBV12-4; j_gene: TRBJ1-1; CDR3nt: TGTGCCAGCATACGGACAGGGGTGAACACTGAAGCTTTCTTT; CDR3aa: CASIRTGVNTEAFF
abundance: many; len: 15; d_gene: NA; v_gene: TRBV7-6; j_gene: TRBJ2-6; CDR3nt: TGTGCCAGCAGCTCAACGGCCTCTGGGGCCAACGTCCTGACTTTC; CDR3aa: CASSSTASGANVLTF
abundance: NA; len: 14; d_gene: NA; v_gene: TRBV4-1; j_gene: TRBJ1-5; CDR3nt: TGCGCCAGCAGCCAAGGCCCCCTTCTCCTGCCCCAGCATTTT; CDR3aa: CASSQGPLLLPQHF
abundance: few; len: 15; d_gene: TRBD1; v_gene: TRBV7-6; j_gene: TRBJ1-2; CDR3nt: TGTGCCAGCAGCTCGGGACAGGGTGCTAACTATGGCTACACCTTC; CDR3aa: CASSSGQGANYGYTF
abundance: few; len: 14; d_gene: NA; v_gene: TRBV7-9; j_gene: TRBJ2-1; CDR3nt: TGTGCCAGCAGCGAACCTTTGGGCTACAATGAGCAGTTCTTC; CDR3aa: CASSEPLGYNEQFF
abundance: NA; len: 17; d_gene: TRBD1; v_gene: TRBV2; j_gene: TRBJ1-4; CDR3nt: TGTGCCAGCAGGAGACCAACGGACAGGGTGGAGGGTGAAAAACTGTTTTTT; CDR3aa: CASRRPTDRVEGEKLFF
abundance: few; len: 15; d_gene: TRBD2; v_gene: TRBV12-3/TRBV12-4; j_gene: TRBJ2-1; CDR3nt: TGTGCCAGCAGTTTCTCCGCTAGCGGGGGGTATGAGCAGTTCTTC; CDR3aa: CASSFSASGGYEQFF
abundance: few; len: 17; d_gene: TRBD1; v_gene: TRBV11-2; j_gene: TRBJ1-3; CDR3nt: TGTGCCAGCAGCCCAAGGACAGGGGCTTTCTCTGGAAACACCATATATTTT; CDR3aa: CASSPRTGAFSGNTIYF
abundance: NA; len: 16; d_gene: NA; v_gene: TRBV4-3; j_gene: TRBJ2-1; CDR3nt: TGCGCCAGCAGCCTCGGGAGAGGGGGCTTAATGGATGAGCAGTTCTTC; CDR3aa: CASSLGRGGLMDEQFF
abundance: NA; len: 16; d_gene: NA; v_gene: TRBV4-1; j_gene: TRBJ2-7; CDR3nt: TGCGCCAGCAGCCAAGAGGAGGGGTATCACTCCTACGAGCAGTACTTC; CDR3aa: CASSQEEGYHSYEQYF
abundance: many; len: 14; d_gene: NA; v_gene: TRBV7-9; j_gene: TRBJ2-3; CDR3nt: TGTGCCAGCAGTTCCTCCGGGACGATTGATACGCAGTATTTT; CDR3aa: CASSSSGTIDTQYF
abundance: many; len: 15; d_gene: TRBD2; v_gene: TRBV7-8; j_gene: TRBJ2-1; CDR3nt: TGTGCCAGCAGCTTAGGCGGGGGTAACTACAATGAGCAGTTCTTC; CDR3aa: CASSLGGGNYNEQFF
abundance: NA; len: 15; d_gene: NA; v_gene: TRBV19; j_gene: TRBJ1-1; CDR3nt: TGTGCCAGTACCATCACCTGGGGATCTTCGGCTGAAGCTTTCTTT; CDR3aa: CASTITWGSSAEAFF
abundance: NA; len: 11; d_gene: NA; v_gene: TRBV6-1; j_gene: TRBJ1-2; CDR3nt: TGTGCCAGCAGTGAGGGGACCCAAGACACCTTC; CDR3aa: CASSEGTQDTF
abundance: many; len: 17; d_gene: TRBD1; v_gene: TRBV27; j_gene: TRBJ1-4; CDR3nt: TGTGCCAGCAGTAGGGGTACAGGGGCGCAAACTAATGAAAAACTGTTTTTT; CDR3aa: CASSRGTGAQTNEKLFF
abundance: few; len: 18; d_gene: NA; v_gene: TRBV19; j_gene: TRBJ2-1; CDR3nt: TGTGCCAGTAGTATAGCTGGCCAGGAGGGGGCGAGATGGAATGAGCAGTTCTTC; CDR3aa: CASSIAGQEGARWNEQFF
abundance: NA; len: 14; d_gene: TRBD1; v_gene: TRBV7-2; j_gene: TRBJ1-5; CDR3nt: TGTGCCAGCAGTCTAGGACAGGGATTATCGTCCCAGCATTTT; CDR3aa: CASSLGQGLSSQHF
abundance: few; len: 15; d_gene: TRBD1; v_gene: TRBV19; j_gene: TRBJ2-2; CDR3nt: TGTGCCAGTAGCATCCGGGACAGTGGCACCGGGGAGCTGTTTTTT; CDR3aa: CASSIRDSGTGELFF
abundance: NA; len: 12; d_gene: NA; v_gene: TRBV29-1; j_gene: TRBJ1-2; CDR3nt: TGCAGCGTTGAAGAGAGGGATCCCGGCTACACCTTC; CDR3aa: CSVEERDPGYTF
abundance: few; len: 16; d_gene: TRBD1; v_gene: TRBV6-1; j_gene: TRBJ1-1; CDR3nt: TGTGCCAGCACCCCCCTCCTCGGGACAGAGAACACTGAAGCTTTCTTT; CDR3aa: CASTPLLGTENTEAFF
abundance: NA; len: 15; d_gene: TRBD1; v_gene: TRBV4-3; j_gene: TRBJ1-4; CDR3nt: TGCGCCAGCAGCCGGGACAGGGGATTTCAGGAAAAACTGTTTTTT; CDR3aa: CASSRDRGFQEKLFF
abundance: many; len: 17; d_gene: TRBD1; v_gene: TRBV11-3; j_gene: TRBJ1-6; CDR3nt: TGTGCCAGCAGCTTAGACCACCCGACAGGGTACGGATCACCCCTCCACTTT; CDR3aa: CASSLDHPTGYGSPLHF
abundance: NA; len: 18; d_gene: NA; v_gene: TRBV19; j_gene: TRBJ1-1; CDR3nt: TGTGCCAGTAGTATAGAGGGGCCAGGGAAGGGCATGAACACTGAAGCTTTCTTT; CDR3aa: CASSIEGPGKGMNTEAFF
abundance: NA; len: 17; d_gene: TRBD2; v_gene: TRBV6-2/TRBV6-3; j_gene: TRBJ2-1; CDR3nt: TGTGCCAGCAGTTACTCCCTAGCGGGCAAAAACGTCTATGAGCAGTTCTTC; CDR3aa: CASSYSLAGKNVYEQFF
abundance: NA; len: 17; d_gene: NA; v_gene: TRBV6-2/TRBV6-3; j_gene: TRBJ1-1; CDR3nt: TGTGCCAGCAGTTCAGTGACAGGTGGGAGCTTTGGCACTGAAGCTTTCTTT; CDR3aa: CASSSVTGGSFGTEAFF
abundance: NA; len: 15; d_gene: NA; v_gene: TRBV5-5; j_gene: TRBJ2-2; CDR3nt: TGTGCCAGCAGCTTGGCCGCCTTGGTTGGCGGGGAGCTGTTTTTT; CDR3aa: CASSLAALVGGELFF
abundance: NA; len: 14; d_gene: NA; v_gene: TRBV7-9; j_gene: TRBJ1-4; CDR3nt: TGTGCCAGCAGCTGGGGGGCGGCTAATGAAAAACTGTTTTTT; CDR3aa: CASSWGAANEKLFF
abundance: few; len: 15; d_gene: NA; v_gene: TRBV2; j_gene: TRBJ2-3; CDR3nt: TGTGCCAGCAGTGGTGGTCGGGGGATCGCAGATACGCAGTATTTT; CDR3aa: CASSGGRGIADTQYF
abundance: NA; len: 13; d_gene: TRBD1; v_gene: TRBV12-3/TRBV12-4; j_gene: TRBJ2-4; CDR3nt: TGTGCCAGCACCTCCCAGACAGGGGATATTCAGTACTTC; CDR3aa: CASTSQTGDIQYF
abundance: NA; len: 13; d_gene: NA; v_gene: TRBV27; j_gene: TRBJ2-5; CDR3nt: TGTGCCAGCACGGGGCAGGACAAAGAGACCCAGTACTTC; CDR3aa: CASTGQDKETQYF
abundance: NA; len: 15; d_gene: TRBD2; v_gene: TRBV3-1; j_gene: TRBJ2-3; CDR3nt: TGTGCCAGCGGAAGACTAGCGGCCTTCACAGATACGCAGTATTTT; CDR3aa: CASGRLAAFTDTQYF
abundance: NA; len: 16; d_gene: NA; v_gene: TRBV19; j_gene: TRBJ2-7; CDR3nt: TGTGCCAGTAGTATAACTTACCTCGGTGGGGCCTACGAGCAGTACTTC; CDR3aa: CASSITYLGGAYEQYF
abundance: few; len: 16; d_gene: TRBD1; v_gene: TRBV4-3; j_gene: TRBJ1-5; CDR3nt: TGCGCCAGCAGCCAAGGGACAGGGGAATACAATCAGCCCCAGCATTTT; CDR3aa: CASSQGTGEYNQPQHF
abundance: NA; len: 14; d_gene: TRBD2; v_gene: TRBV20-1; j_gene: TRBJ2-5; CDR3nt: TGCAGTGCTGCAAGGACTAGCGACCAAGAGACCCAGTACTTC; CDR3aa: CSAARTSDQETQYF
abundance: many; len: 12; d_gene: NA; v_gene: TRBV7-6; j_gene: TRBJ2-7; CDR3nt: TGTGCCAGCAGCTTAGTTCGGGGTGAGCAGTACTTC; CDR3aa: CASSLVRGEQYF
abundance: few; len: 15; d_gene: NA; v_gene: TRBV5-4; j_gene: TRBJ2-7; CDR3nt: TGTGCCAGCAGCTCGAGGGACTCCGGCCCTCACGAGCAGTACTTC; CDR3aa: CASSSRDSGPHEQYF
abundance: NA; len: 13; d_gene: NA; v_gene: TRBV19; j_gene: TRBJ2-7; CDR3nt: TGTGCCAGTAGTCCTCACAGTAGCTACGAGCAGTACTTC; CDR3aa: CASSPHSSYEQYF
abundance: NA; len: 13; d_gene: NA; v_gene: TRBV6-6; j_gene: TRBJ2-5; CDR3nt: TGTGCCAGCAGAAAGGCGTACCAAGAGACCCAGTACTTC; CDR3aa: CASRKAYQETQYF
abundance: NA; len: 12; d_gene: NA; v_gene: TRBV20-1; j_gene: TRBJ1-5; CDR3nt: TGCAGTGCTAGATCCGGGAATCAGCCCCAGCATTTT; CDR3aa: CSARSGNQPQHF
abundance: NA; len: 12; d_gene: NA; v_gene: TRBV28; j_gene: TRBJ2-1; CDR3nt: TGTGCCAGCAGTCCACTAACACGGGAGCAGTTCTTC; CDR3aa: CASSPLTREQFF
abundance: NA; len: 15; d_gene: NA; v_gene: TRBV19; j_gene: TRBJ2-3; CDR3nt: TGTGCCAGTAGTATCGGACAGTTCGAGGGGGATACGCAGTATTTT; CDR3aa: CASSIGQFEGDTQYF
abundance: NA; len: 12; d_gene: NA; v_gene: TRBV2; j_gene: TRBJ2-1; CDR3nt: TGTGCCAGCAGTGAACCGACCTATGAGCAGTTCTTC; CDR3aa: CASSEPTYEQFF
abundance: NA; len: 13; d_gene: NA; v_gene: TRBV7-7; j_gene: TRBJ2-3; CDR3nt: TGTGCTAGCAGCTCCACAGGGTACGATACGCAGTATTTT; CDR3aa: CASSSTGYDTQYF
abundance: few; len: 15; d_gene: NA; v_gene: TRBV7-9; j_gene: TRBJ2-1; CDR3nt: TGTGCCAGCACCTCGGCGGTAAGCTCCTACAATGAGCAGTTCTTC; CDR3aa: CASTSAVSSYNEQFF
abundance: few; len: 16; d_gene: TRBD1; v_gene: TRBV6-5; j_gene: TRBJ1-1; CDR3nt: TGTGCCAGCAGTTCCCCGTACAGGGGTAAGGGGAGTAAAGCTTTCTTT; CDR3aa: CASSSPYRGKGSKAFF
abundance: few; len: 14; d_gene: NA; v_gene: TRBV7-9; j_gene: TRBJ1-2; CDR3nt: TGTGCCAGCAGCCTCGCCGTGACAGGCTATGGCTACACCTTC; CDR3aa: CASSLAVTGYGYTF
abundance: NA; len: 16; d_gene: NA; v_gene: TRBV20-1; j_gene: TRBJ1-5; CDR3nt: TGCAGTGCTAGCACTGGTATCAGGGACCATCATCAGCCCCAGCATTTT; CDR3aa: CSASTGIRDHHQPQHF
abundance: few; len: 12; d_gene: NA; v_gene: TRBV6-5; j_gene: TRBJ1-1; CDR3nt: TGTGCCAGCAGCCGGGGACACGGTGAAGCTTTCTTT; CDR3aa: CASSRGHGEAFF
abundance: few; len: 13; d_gene: NA; v_gene: TRBV27; j_gene: TRBJ2-7; CDR3nt: TGTGCCAGCAGTTGGACGGGTTACCACGAGCAGTACTTC; CDR3aa: CASSWTGYHEQYF
abundance: NA; len: 14; d_gene: NA; v_gene: TRBV6-1; j_gene: TRBJ1-1; CDR3nt: TGTGCCAGCAGCACAGCTCAGGGAAACACTGAAGCTTTCTTT; CDR3aa: CASSTAQGNTEAFF
abundance: NA; len: 18; d_gene: TRBD1; v_gene: TRBV6-5; j_gene: TRBJ1-3; CDR3nt: TGTGCCAGCAGTTACTCCACAACAGGGGGTAATCATGGAAACACCATATATTTT; CDR3aa: CASSYSTTGGNHGNTIYF
abundance: many; len: 15; d_gene: NA; v_gene: TRBV7-8; j_gene: TRBJ1-1; CDR3nt: TGTGCCAGCAGCCGTCGCGGGCAGTTGAACACTGAAGCTTTCTTT; CDR3aa: CASSRRGQLNTEAFF